Shown below are 25 T cell receptor beta chains from a single sample sequenced in a study of blood T cells in healthy people across ages. The authors ran a second PCR of roughly 6 to 12 cycles using a sample-barcoded 5' primer and a J-beta primer mix. TCRdb independently ran MiXCR on the 5' RACE reads; one entry per CDR3 protein. The table includes hundreds of thousands of distinct CDR3 sequences, 21% detected once. Sequences were obtained from blood. The receptors shown here come from an older man in good health.

This clonotype was observed a handful of times. The J gene is TRBJ2-4, the V gene TRBV6-2 or TRBV6-3; perhaps D is TRBD1 or TRBD2 (5 bases each). The CDR3 consists of 15 residues. Germline V lookup: CDR1 MNHEY, CDR2 SVGEGT. The V and J ends lost 0 bases and 8 bases respectively, with 14 bases between them. CDR3 in DNA: TGTGCCAGCAGTTACTCGATGGGGGATTTGGACATTCAGTACTTC. Protein sequence: CASSYSMGDLDIQYF.

This clonotype has at least ten counts. CDR3 sequence reads: CASSLKTLISSEANVLTF. The DNA of the CDR3 is TGTGCCAGCAGTTTAAAGACCTTAATAAGTAGTGAGGCCAACGTCCTGACTTTC. The V call is TRBV27, the J call TRBJ2-6; D uncertain. The germline V and J ends were trimmed by 2 bases and 6 bases, with 20 bases remaining between them. This CDR3 spans 18 amino acids. Germline V CDR1 and CDR2: MNHEY, SMNVEV (reference sequence).

This rearrangement joins TRBV21-1 to TRBJ1-4; no DNA check was done on the table's D call, TRBD1. TRBV21-1 is noted as a pseudogene. The CDR3 loop spans 14 amino acids. CDR3 in DNA: TGTGCCAGCATCCTTATGGGACACTGCGAAAAACTGTTTTTT. Amino acids: CASILMGHCEKLFF.

In regard to this clonotype: A read error may produce the germline difference seen at one junction end. The J gene is TRBJ2-3, the V gene TRBV9; TRBD2 matches 15 bases. Germline assignment: CDR1 SGDLS and CDR2 YYNGEE. The CDR3 has 19 amino acids. CDR3 sequence reads: CASSVVPTGLAGGPDPQYF. In DNA, the CDR3 is TGTGCCAGCAGCGTAGTTCCAACCGGACTAGCGGGAGGGCCAGATCCGCAGTATTTT. Filled out from reference TRBV9 and TRBJ2-3, the complete variable domain reads DSGVTQTPKHLITATGQRVTLRCSPRSGDLSVYWYQQSLDQGLQFLIQYYNGEERAKGNILERFSAQQFPDLHSELNLSSLELGDSALYFCASSVVPTGLAGGPDPQYFGPGTRLTVL.

The chain employs TRBV4-1 and TRBJ2-1, with D tentatively TRBD1 (6 bases). The CDR3 has 17 residues. The V end was cut by 3 bases, the J end by 0 bases, with 15 bases between. Germline CDR1 and CDR2: MGHRA and YSYEKL. CDR3 residues: CASSHAPGQSSYNEQFF. The CDR3, as DNA: TGCGCCAGCAGCCACGCACCGGGACAAAGCTCCTACAATGAGCAGTTCTTC.

This clonotype was counted between two and nine times. V gene TRBV7-9 combines with J gene TRBJ2-7; no reliable D call. Judging by the DNA end, TRBJ2-1 fits better; the J call may be wrong. Germline-derived CDR1 and CDR2 are SEHNR and FQNEAQ (reference sequence). The CDR3 extends over 15 amino acids. The CDR3 loop is CASSQDRGRRNEQFF. The CDR3 DNA is TGTGCCAGCAGCCAGGACCGCGGCCGACGCAATGAGCAGTTCTTC.

V gene TRBV10-3 combines with J gene TRBJ1-2, with TRBD1 matching over 7 bases. The ends lost 8 bases at V and 4 bases at J; junction bases unmatched: 1. The CDR3 contains 11 residues. Germline V gives CDR1 ENHRY, CDR2 SYGVKD. The CDR3 loop reads CAIGDSYGYTF. Written as DNA, the CDR3 is TGTGCCATCGGGGACAGCTATGGCTACACCTTC.

The gene calls are TRBV19 and TRBJ2-5; 14 nucleotides agree with TRBD2. This CDR3 has 14 residues. Germline V gene data show CDR1 as LNHDA and CDR2 as SQIVND (reference sequence). Unmatched junction bases numbered 1, after V lost 6 bases and J lost 4 bases. CDR3 nucleotides: TGTGCCAGTAGCGGGACTAGCGGGGGAGAGACCCAGTACTTC. This translates into CASSGTSGGETQYF.

This clonotype has only a few counts. The V gene is TRBV9, the J gene TRBJ2-5; TRBD2 matches 9 bases. The DNA end lines up better with TRBJ2-1; the J call may be wrong. The CDR3 loop spans 15 amino acids. Germline lookup yields CDR1 SGDLS and CDR2 YYNGEE. This chain's CDR3 is CASSVSSGTYNEQFF. CDR3 nucleotide sequence: TGTGCCAGCAGCGTATCTAGCGGGACCTACAATGAGCAGTTCTTC.

This clonotype has only a few counts. J is TRBJ2-5 and V is TRBV20-1, with TRBD2 matching 14 bases. Germline V gene lookup returns CDR1 DFQATT and CDR2 SNEGSKA (reference sequence). This CDR3 comprises 15 residues. V was pared by 0 bases and J by 13 bases, with 10 bases of the junction left unmatched. The CDR3 nucleotides read TGCAGTGCTAGAGAAGTGGGACTAGCGGGAGAGGGGCTGTACTTC. It codes for CSAREVGLAGEGLYF.

This clonotype was seen a single time. Sequence at one end of the junction differs from germline and may be a read error. J is TRBJ2-3 and V is TRBV5-1; 14 bases line up with TRBD2. The CDR3 has 18 residues. The germline CDR1 and CDR2 sequences are SGHRS and YFSETQ. CDR3 nucleotide sequence: TGCGCCAGCAGCACTAGACTAGCGGGAGGGCCCGGAACAGATACGCAGTACTTT. It is translated as CASSTRLAGGPGTDTQYF.

This clonotype was seen a handful of times. The V call is TRBV11-2, the J call TRBJ2-3; perhaps TRBD1 as D (6 bases). V shed 5 bases and J shed 10 bases, with 13 bases lying between them. This CDR3 comprises 12 residues. Germline loops: CDR1 SGHAT, CDR2 FQNNGV. As DNA, the CDR3 is TGTGCCAGCAGCCCACGGGACAATCCGCAGTATTTT. Translated, it gives CASSPRDNPQYF. The full variable domain, its missing parts supplied by reference TRBV11-2 and TRBJ2-3, is EAGVAQSPRYKIIEKRQSVAFWCNPISGHATLYWYQQILGQGPKLLIQFQNNGVVDDSQLPKDRFSAERLKGVDSTLKIQPAKLEDSAVYLCASSPRDNPQYFGPGTRLTVL.

The chain has TRBV28 and TRBJ2-3; 10 bases are a match to TRBD1. The trim removed 11 bases at V and 1 base at J, leaving 15 bases unmatched. This CDR3 is built from 17 residues. The germline V gene encodes CDR1 MDHEN and CDR2 SYDVKM. The DNA of the CDR3 is TGTGCCCTCATCCGGGGGACAGGGGTTAAACGCACAGATACGCAGTATTTT. This codes for CALIRGTGVKRTDTQYF. Full variable domain (outside the CDR3, taken from reference TRBV28 and TRBJ2-3): DVKVTQSSRYLVKRTGEKVFLECVQDMDHENMFWYRQDPGLGLRLIYFSYDVKMKEKGDIPEGYSVSREKKERFSLILESASTNQTSMYLCALIRGTGVKRTDTQYFGPGTRLTVL.

The chain links TRBV18 to TRBJ2-7; the D gene is possibly TRBD2 (6 bases). Per the germline V gene, CDR1 is KGHSH and CDR2 is LQKENI. V lost 2 bases and J 0 bases, leaving 17 bases between the germline ends. The CDR3 sequence is 17 residues long. This CDR3 reads CASSPAGRDPSSYEQYF. DNA of the CDR3: TGTGCCAGCTCACCAGCGGGGCGGGACCCGAGCTCCTACGAGCAGTACTTC.

The CDR3 region has the DNA TGCAGTGCTAGAGGAAAGAGCTCCTACAATGAGCAGTTCTTC. Its translation: CSARGKSSYNEQFF. J is TRBJ2-1 and V is TRBV20-1; D not certain. The CDR3 loop spans 14 amino acids. Trimming took 1 base from V and 0 from J, leaving 7 bases between them. CDR1 and CDR2 (germline): DFQATT, SNEGSKA (reference sequence).

This clonotype was counted only a few times. J is TRBJ2-7 and V is TRBV27; D might be TRBD1 or TRBD2, each matching 5 bases. The germline gives CDR1 MNHEY, CDR2 SMNVEV (reference sequence). The ends were cut back, 2 bases at V and 13 bases at J, with 21 bases in the middle. The CDR3 has 14 residues. CDR3 sequence reads: CASSLTAGTATRYF. The CDR3 bases are TGTGCCAGCAGTTTAACGGCAGGGACGGCCACTCGCTACTTC.

A word on this clonotype: The germline gene is not matched at one end of the junction; a read error may be the cause. The CDR3 sequence is CAGSYRQEAFF. The CDR3 nucleotides read TGTGCCGGCAGTTACAGACAGGAAGCTTTCTTT. The rearrangement joins TRBV12-3 or TRBV12-4 to TRBJ1-1; tentative D call: TRBD1 (5 bases). The CDR3 has 11 residues.

This clonotype was recorded a few times. The DNA for the CDR3 is TGCGCCAGCAGCCAAGATATGACTAGCGGCTACGAGCAGTACTTC. Translation: CASSQDMTSGYEQYF. The V gene is TRBV4-1, the J gene TRBJ2-7; 9 bases align to TRBD2. The J segment lost 3 bases and the V segment lost 0 bases, leaving 3 bases of the junction unmatched. Germline V gene data show CDR1 as MGHRA and CDR2 as YSYEKL. CDR3 length: 15 residues.

This clonotype was counted only a few times. The rearrangement joins TRBV5-1 to TRBJ2-5, with 9 bases identical to TRBD2. The CDR3 spans 13 residues. CDR1 and CDR2 (germline): SGHRS, YFSETQ. With 0 bases clipped from V and 13 bases from J, the junction kept 7 bases outside the gene matches. For the CDR3, the DNA is TGCGCCAGCAGCTTGGAAGCTAGCGGGGTATGGTACTTC. This codes for CASSLEASGVWYF.

The rearrangement links TRBV20-1 to TRBJ2-1; D is uncertain. There are 12 residues in the CDR3. Germline assignment: CDR1 DFQATT and CDR2 SNEGSKA (reference sequence). V shed 5 bases and J shed 7 bases, with 12 bases lying between them. DNA of the CDR3: TGCAGTGCTGAAGGACGGATAAATGAGCAGTTCTTC. Translation: CSAEGRINEQFF.

The V and J genes are TRBV12-3 or TRBV12-4 and TRBJ2-3, with a weak D call TRBD1 (6 bases). Trimming shortened V by 7 bases and J by 1 base, and 12 bases separated the two germline ends. The CDR3 spans 14 residues. CDR3 sequence: CASTLAGGTDTQYF. In DNA, the CDR3 is TGTGCCAGCACCCTGGCAGGGGGCACAGATACGCAGTATTTT.

The table lists this clonotype with a few counts. This rearrangement joins TRBV6-2 or TRBV6-3 to TRBJ2-2, with D perhaps matching TRBD2 (5 bases). CDR1 and CDR2 (germline): MNHEY, SVGEGT. The germline V and J ends were trimmed by 2 bases and 3 bases, with 10 bases remaining between them. This CDR3 comprises 15 residues. In DNA, the CDR3 is TGTGCCAGCAGTTACGCTAGCTGGGACACCGGGGAGCTGTTTTTT. It is translated as CASSYASWDTGELFF.

This clonotype was picked up a small number of times. The V gene is TRBV20-1, the J gene TRBJ2-1; D may match TRBD1 or TRBD2 (5 bases each). The CDR3 contains 17 residues. Germline lookup yields CDR1 DFQATT and CDR2 SNEGSKA (reference sequence). The ends were cut back, 4 bases at V and 8 bases at J, with 27 bases in the middle. The CDR3 protein is CSAKTAWGKGINDEQFF. The DNA for the CDR3 is TGCAGTGCTAAAACAGCGTGGGGGAAGGGTATCAATGATGAGCAGTTCTTC.

The chain carries TRBV7-2 and TRBJ1-2, with D possibly matching TRBD1 (5 bases). CDR3 length equals 12 residues. The V and J ends lost 5 bases and 4 bases respectively, with 8 bases between them. Germline CDR1 reads SGHTA; CDR2 reads FQGNSA. CDR3 sequence reads: CASSAGVYGYTF. DNA for the CDR3: TGTGCCAGCAGCGCGGGGGTCTATGGCTACACCTTC.

This clonotype has a handful of counts. V gene TRBV4-1 combines with J gene TRBJ2-2; D is perhaps TRBD2 (6 bases). Germline CDR1 reads MGHRA; CDR2 reads YSYEKL. CDR3 size: 15 residues. V was cut by 7 bases and J by 2 bases, with 14 bases left in between. CDR3 region: CASTPAGTNTGELFF. The CDR3 DNA is TGCGCCAGCACCCCTGCGGGAACTAACACCGGGGAGCTGTTTTTT.